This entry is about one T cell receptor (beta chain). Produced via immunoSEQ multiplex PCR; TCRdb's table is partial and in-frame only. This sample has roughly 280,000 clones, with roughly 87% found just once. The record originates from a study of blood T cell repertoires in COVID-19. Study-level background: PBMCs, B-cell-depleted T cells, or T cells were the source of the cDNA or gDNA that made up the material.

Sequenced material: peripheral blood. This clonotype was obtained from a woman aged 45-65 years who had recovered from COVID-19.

The CDR3 loop reads CASSLFFGEYTEAFF. In DNA, the CDR3 is TGTGCCAGCAGTTTATTTTTTGGGGAGTACACTGAAGCTTTCTTT. The gene calls are TRBV27 and TRBJ1-1; the D is unclear. Germline CDR1 reads MNHEY; CDR2 reads SMNVEV (reference sequence). V lost 1 base, J lost 3 bases, and 12 bases lay in between. CDR3 length: 15 amino acids.